A selection of T cell receptor beta chains follows, all from one sample in a study of T cells in Graves' hyperthyroidism and ophthalmopathy. TCRdb independently ran MiXCR on the multiplex PCR reads; one entry per CDR3 protein. The profile shows about 320,000 distinct CDR3 sequences, over 15% of them singletons. Sequencing was done on a sample of blood. Receptors were obtained from a man under 40 with Graves' hyperthyroidism. Both conserved end residues are part of each CDR3. Fields, in order: clone size, V gene, D gene, J gene, CDR3 DNA, CDR3 protein. A D gene is named only where the DNA matches it firmly. Clone size is not always given. Where it is, it says once, few, many or a class for expanded clones.

many,TRBV2,TRBD1,TRBJ2-7,TGTGCCAGCCGGGACAGGGCTTCCTACGAGCAGTACTTC,CASRDRASYEQYF
few,TRBV7-9,NA,TRBJ2-1,TGTGCTCAGGGGAGTCAGCGCACCTACAATGAGCAGTTCTTC,CAQGSQRTYNEQFF
many,TRBV28,NA,TRBJ2-7,TGTGCCAGCGACGACCCGGCCTCCTACGAGCAGTACTTC,CASDDPASYEQYF
many,TRBV6-5,NA,TRBJ1-5,TGTGCCAGCAGTTACACGAGTAGCAATCAGCCCCAGCATTTT,CASSYTSSNQPQHF
many,TRBV7-2,TRBD2,TRBJ2-1,TGTGCCAGCAGTCCCTACGGGAGGTCCTACAATGAGCAGTTCTTC,CASSPYGRSYNEQFF
few,TRBV4-2,NA,TRBJ2-2,TGTGCCAGCAGCCCTCAAACAAGAGGGCCCGGGGAGCTGTTTTTT,CASSPQTRGPGELFF
many,TRBV27,NA,TRBJ2-5,TGTGCCAGCAGTTCGTTGTCAGGGGAGGAGACCCAGTACTTC,CASSSLSGEETQYF
NA,TRBV6-2/TRBV6-3,NA,TRBJ2-7,TGTGCCAGCAGTGCGTACGTGACAGCCCCCTACGAGCAGTACTTC,CASSAYVTAPYEQYF
many,TRBV11-2,NA,TRBJ2-7,TGTGCCAGCAGCTCCTCCACAGGGACCGAGCAGTACTTC,CASSSSTGTEQYF
many,TRBV11-2,TRBD2,TRBJ2-7,TGTGCCAGCAGCTTAGATAGCAGACTAGCGGGAGCCGAGCAGTACTTC,CASSLDSRLAGAEQYF
NA,TRBV3-1,TRBD2,TRBJ2-3,TGTGCCAGCAGCCAACCCGGGGTAGCGGGAGTATGGACAGATACGCAGTATTTT,CASSQPGVAGVWTDTQYF
many,TRBV10-3,TRBD1,TRBJ2-2,TGTGCCATCCGGGACAGCCCTGGGACCGGGGAGCTGTTTTTT,CAIRDSPGTGELFF
few,TRBV7-3,NA,TRBJ2-2,TGTGCCAGCAGCTTAACTGGAATAGGGGCGGCCAGGGGAGGCACCGGGGAGCTGTTTTTT,CASSLTGIGAARGGTGELFF
NA,TRBV9,TRBD1,TRBJ1-2,TGTGCCAGCAGCGATGGGACAGGGGTAGCCTATGGCTACACCTTC,CASSDGTGVAYGYTF
few,TRBV28,NA,TRBJ1-2,TGTGCCAGCAGTCCCCCGGGAGGATCATTCTATGGCTACACCTTC,CASSPPGGSFYGYTF
NA,TRBV6-4,NA,TRBJ2-7,TGTGCCAGCAGTGAAACAGGGACGCGGGCGGGCGAGCAGTACTTC,CASSETGTRAGEQYF
NA,TRBV7-9,NA,TRBJ2-5,TGTGCCAGCAGCTTATGGGACGGTCAAGAGACCCAGTACTTC,CASSLWDGQETQYF
many,TRBV7-8,NA,TRBJ2-5,TGTGCCAGCAGCTTAGCGTCGCTTGGACAGCTACAAGAGACCCAGTACTTC,CASSLASLGQLQETQYF
NA,TRBV29-1,NA,TRBJ1-3,TGCAGCGTTAATGGGTACTCTGGAAACACCATATATTTT,CSVNGYSGNTIYF
many,TRBV19,NA,TRBJ2-7,TGTGCCAGTAGTATTTTTCACTCCGGCTCCTACGAGCAGTACTTC,CASSIFHSGSYEQYF
many,TRBV15,NA,TRBJ1-1,TGTGCCACCAGCAGGAGGGGGAACACTGAAGCTTTCTTT,CATSRRGNTEAFF
many,TRBV20-1,TRBD2,TRBJ2-3,TGCAGTGCTCGGAGATCGGGACTAACTGGGGATACGCAGTATTTT,CSARRSGLTGDTQYF
NA,TRBV5-1,NA,TRBJ2-2,TGTGCCATCCCGGCGGGCAGAACGAACACCGGGGAGCTGTTTTTT,CAIPAGRTNTGELFF
many,TRBV7-9,NA,TRBJ2-1,TGTGCCAGCAGCTTAGCTGGGACACACTACAATGAGCAGTTCTTC,CASSLAGTHYNEQFF
many,TRBV7-9,TRBD1,TRBJ2-1,TGTGCCAGCAGCCCCAAAAGGGGACAGGAGAGTGAGCAGTTCTTC,CASSPKRGQESEQFF
many,TRBV28,NA,TRBJ1-3,TGTGCCAGCAGTCCCCCGAGGAGGACTTTCGGGGTGAACACCATATATTTT,CASSPPRRTFGVNTIYF
many,TRBV11-3,NA,TRBJ2-3,TGTGCCAGCATGACCGGGACATACATAACAGATACGCAGTATTTT,CASMTGTYITDTQYF
many,TRBV15,NA,TRBJ2-7,TGTGCCACCAGCAGAGACCGTTCCGACGAGCAGTACTTC,CATSRDRSDEQYF
few,TRBV10-3,TRBD1,TRBJ1-2,TGTGCCACCGGGGACTCACAGGGGACTCGCTACACCTTC,CATGDSQGTRYTF
many,TRBV3-1,TRBD2,TRBJ2-3,TGTGCCAGCAGTCGACTACTAGCGGGCACAGATACGCAGTATTTT,CASSRLLAGTDTQYF